This passage covers 13 T cell receptor beta chains from one sample sequenced in a study of shared clonotypes between healthy human individuals. Data came from immunoSEQ multiplex PCR; TCRdb stores just in-frame clones and leaves some out. The sample lists about 92,000 clones, approximately 44% occurring once. The specimen was PBMCs. All receptors derive from a woman aged 40 to 49 in good health. Some clones in this sample may be carry-over from other donors' samples.

This clone was picked up many times. This chain links TRBV9 with TRBJ2-1; D gene unclear. V was shortened by 0 bases and J by 2 bases, with 3 bases between the two germline ends. Germline CDR1 and CDR2: SGDLS and YYNGEE. This CDR3 region has 13 residues. CDR3 loop: CASSVAAYNEQFF. The CDR3 DNA follows: TGTGCCAGCAGCGTAGCGGCCTACAATGAGCAGTTCTTC.

This clone was seen at least ten times. This rearrangement joins TRBV25-1 to TRBJ2-7; TRBD2 agrees at 7 bases. CDR3 length: 13 residues. From germline, CDR1 is MGHDK and CDR2 SYGVNS. V gave up 1 base and J gave up 3 bases; unmatched junction bases: 0. Written as DNA, the CDR3 is TGTGCCAGCAGTGAATGGACTAGCTACGAGCAGTACTTC. It specifies CASSEWTSYEQYF.

This chain connects TRBV5-6 to TRBJ2-5, with D possibly TRBD2 on 5 matching bases. Germline-derived CDR1 and CDR2 are SGHDT and YYEEEE. The V and J ends lost 4 bases and 2 bases respectively, with 12 bases between them. The CDR3 is made up of 14 amino acids. In DNA form, the CDR3 reads TGTGCCAGCAGCCGGAGTCGGGGACAAGAGACCCAGTACTTC. Translation gives CASSRSRGQETQYF.

This clone was seen repeatedly, ten times or more. The chain has TRBV5-1 and TRBJ2-7; D may be TRBD1 (6 bases). With 2 bases removed from V and 0 bases from J, the gap between germline ends came to 12 bases. CDR1 SGHRS and CDR2 YFSETQ come from the germline V gene. The CDR3 contains 15 residues. This CDR3 reads CASSLSRDTSYEQYF. DNA of the CDR3: TGCGCCAGCAGCTTAAGCCGGGACACCTCCTACGAGCAGTACTTC.

A remark on this clone: A much larger clone sits a single nucleotide away, making a read error possible. Within the sample, other DNA sequences also encode this same CDR3. This CDR3 is CASRIRTNYEQYF. CDR3 DNA: TGCGCCAGCAGAATTAGGACAAACTATGAGCAGTACTTC. This chain connects TRBV10-2 to TRBJ2-7; perhaps TRBD1 as D (5 bases). Per germline, CDR1 WSHSY and CDR2 SAAADI. The CDR3 spans 13 residues. Between the trimmed V and J ends, which lost 6 bases and 7 bases, there was a span of 16 bases.

The sample holds a few counts of this clone. The rearrangement uses TRBV6-5 and TRBJ1-2; no definite D call. The CDR3 loop spans 12 amino acids. Trimming left V 11 bases short and J 4 bases short, with 14 bases between. From germline, CDR1 is MNHEY and CDR2 SVGAGI. This CDR3 reads CAVQKGGYGYTF. In nucleotides, the CDR3 is TGTGCCGTTCAAAAGGGTGGCTATGGCTACACCTTC.

This sequence joins TRBV27 and TRBJ1-3, with D possibly matching TRBD1 (6 bases). Germline V gene sequence: CDR1 MNHEY, CDR2 SMNVEV (reference sequence). Trimming removed 5 bases at V and 4 bases at J, with 12 bases between. This CDR3 comprises 14 residues. CDR3 nucleotides: TGTGCCAGCAGTCTTACAGGGTTCGGAAACACCATATATTTT. Amino acids: CASSLTGFGNTIYF.

The chain combines TRBV6-5 with TRBJ2-7, with 7 positions matching TRBD2. The V gene's germline CDR1 is MNHEY and CDR2 SVGAGI. The CDR3 spans 15 residues. Unmatched junction bases numbered 4, after V lost 2 bases and J lost 0 bases. Written as DNA, the CDR3 is TGTGCCAGCAGTTACGATAGCGGGTCCTCCTACGAGCAGTACTTC. This codes for CASSYDSGSSYEQYF.

The rearrangement uses TRBV27 and TRBJ2-7; 8 bases are shared with TRBD1. CDR1 and CDR2 (germline): MNHEY, SMNVEV (reference sequence). The V segment lost 5 bases and the J segment 6 bases; nucleotides outside the gene matches: 9. The length of the CDR3 is 14 residues. The chain's CDR3 is CASSIRDRGGEQYF. The CDR3 DNA sequence: TGTGCCAGCAGTATCCGTGACAGGGGTGGCGAGCAGTACTTC.

This clone was recorded many times. The rearrangement links TRBV4-1 to TRBJ2-7, with a weak D call TRBD2 (6 bases). Germline assignment: CDR1 MGHRA and CDR2 YSYEKL. Trimming cost V 0 bases and J 2 bases, with 17 bases left between them. This CDR3 contains 17 residues. Here the CDR3 reads CASSQDSVRERAYEQYF. CDR3 bases: TGCGCCAGCAGCCAAGATAGTGTTCGGGAGCGGGCCTACGAGCAGTACTTC.

This chain joins TRBV30 and TRBJ2-5, with D possibly called TRBD1 or TRBD2 (7 bases each). The J call may be wrong; the DNA end is better matched by TRBJ2-7. CDR1 is GTSNPN and CDR2 is SVGIG in the germline V gene (reference sequence). CDR3 length: 14 residues. The CDR3, as DNA: TGTGCCTGGACCACGGGGAGGGGGCCCTCCGAGCAGTACTTC. Its translation: CAWTTGRGPSEQYF.

This clone was counted only a few times. The genes are TRBV27 and TRBJ1-1; D possibly corresponds to TRBD1 (5 bases). The germline V gene encodes CDR1 MNHEY and CDR2 SMNVEV (reference sequence). CDR3 size: 14 residues. The germline V and J ends were trimmed by 5 bases and 1 base, with 11 bases remaining between them. The CDR3 DNA sequence: TGTGCCAGCAGTCAGGGCTGGGCGAACACTGAAGCTTTCTTT. This encodes CASSQGWANTEAFF.

As for this clone: With only one base between it and a far larger clone, this is likely a read error. The J gene is TRBJ2-5, the V gene TRBV28; the match to TRBD1 covers 8 bases. Germline V gives CDR1 MDHEN, CDR2 SYDVKM. This CDR3 is built from 15 residues. CDR3 protein: CAGSFRQGAQETQYF. DNA of the CDR3: TGTGCCGGCAGTTTTAGGCAGGGGGCTCAAGAGACCCAGTACTTC.